This T cell receptor (delta chain) originates from a study of Vδ1+ human thymocytes. After alphabeta T cell depletion, CD3+ Vdelta1+ Vdelta2- thymocytes were sorted. Sorted Vdelta1+ thymocytes were roughly 98% to 99.6% pure. Sequences come from RNA converted to cDNA by reverse transcription. CDR3 amplicons came from multiplex PCR with pooled V-gene forward and constant-region reverse primers. TCRdb ran CATT on the multiplex PCR reads. The sample shows tens of thousands of delta-chain clones, 25% to 35% of them seen only once. Broader study findings: TRG sequences recurred across donors, whereas TRD sequences stayed essentially private. Thymic TRG and TRD repertoires appeared highly polyclonal.

This CDR3 region has 22 residues. V was shortened by 4 bases and J by 6 bases, with 39 bases between the two germline ends. The V gene's germline CDR1 is TSWWSYY and CDR2 QGS. This clone was detected only a few times. Its target is not known. The sequence was collected from a boy under two years old who had congenital heart surgery. The chain combines TRDV1 with TRDJ1; a weak D match, TRDD2 (5 bases). The sequenced material came from Vdelta1+ gamma-delta thymocytes from the thymus. Described subset: FACS-sorted CD3+ TCRalphabeta- TCRVdelta1+ TCRVdelta2- thymocytes. The CDR3 nucleotides are TGTGCTCTTGGGGCAAGCCCCTCCTTCGAAACGTATCTACCTGTACTTCCCAATAAACTCATCTTT. Residues: CALGASPSFETYLPVLPNKLIF.